The 22 T cell receptor beta chains given below trace back to one sample, sequenced in a study of siplizumab effects on memory and regulatory T cells. Here immunoSEQ multiplex PCR was the method, and the copy in TCRdb shows in-frame clones only, minus some. The sample includes 100,000 or so clones, about nine tenths of them seen just once. The sample was CD4+ T cells sorted from blood. These TCRs come from a human donor in good health. Some clones in this sample may be carry-over from other donors' samples.

There are a few counts of this clone. This chain links TRBV2 with TRBJ2-1; D ambiguous. Trimming took 8 bases from V and 6 from J, leaving 23 bases between them. This CDR3 has 16 residues. From germline, CDR1 is SNHLY and CDR2 FYNNEI. The chain's CDR3 is CASWSDPQFRSNEQFF. The DNA of the CDR3 is TGTGCCAGCTGGTCGGACCCCCAATTCCGTTCCAATGAGCAGTTCTTC.

The chain carries TRBV6-6 and TRBJ1-2, with TRBD1 matching 8 bases. The CDR3 totals 13 residues. Germline V lookup: CDR1 MNHNY, CDR2 SVGAGI (reference sequence). The V segment lost 4 bases and the J segment 7 bases; nucleotides outside the gene matches: 5. CDR3 DNA sequence: TGTGCCAGCAGTTCCCAGGGGGCGGCTGGCTACACCTTC. The encoded protein is CASSSQGAAGYTF.

The genes are TRBV11-3 and TRBJ2-3; 10 bases align to TRBD2. The CDR3 is 14 amino acids. V lost 0 bases and J lost 11; bases outside the gene matches: 5. Germline V gives CDR1 SGHNT, CDR2 YENEEA. The DNA of the CDR3 is TGTGCCAGCAGCTTAGACTTCTCTAGCGGGAGGCAGTATTTT. The encoded protein is CASSLDFSSGRQYF.

The V gene is TRBV5-4, the J gene TRBJ1-3; D might be TRBD1 (5 bases). The CDR3 runs 14 residues. CDR1 and CDR2 (germline): SGHNT, YYREEE (reference sequence). The V and J ends lost 9 bases and 0 bases respectively, with 13 bases between them. This chain's CDR3 is CATSTASSGNTIYF. The CDR3 DNA reads TGTGCCACCTCGACAGCTAGCTCTGGAAACACCATATATTTT.

The chain has TRBV11-2 and TRBJ2-3; D gene ambiguous. The CDR3 covers 14 residues. Deletions cut 7 bases from V and 5 bases from J, with 16 bases between. CDR1 and CDR2 (germline): SGHAT, FQNNGV. Here the CDR3 DNA reads TGTGCCAGCACCCCGGGTGGCGGCAGAGATACGCAGTATTTT. It encodes CASTPGGGRDTQYF.

This chain uses TRBV5-1 with TRBJ2-3, with unresolved D. The CDR3 sequence is 15 residues long. The V gene's germline CDR1 is SGHRS and CDR2 YFSETQ. Trimming took 6 bases from V and 4 from J, leaving 18 bases between them. The CDR3, as DNA: TGCGCCAGCACTGAAGGGCTTATTAAAGCAGATACGCAGTATTTT. Protein: CASTEGLIKADTQYF.

The chain carries TRBV7-9 and TRBJ1-2, with D perhaps matching TRBD1 (5 bases). The CDR3 has 15 residues. Trimming shortened V by 4 bases and J by 4 bases, and 16 bases separated the two germline ends. Germline CDR1 is SEHNR and CDR2 is FQNEAQ (reference sequence). The CDR3 region has the DNA TGTGCCAGCAGCTCACAGGCAAAGAGTTCCTATGGCTACACCTTC. It is translated as CASSSQAKSSYGYTF.

In its sample, this clone was seen once. The rearrangement links TRBV4-2 to TRBJ2-3, with 8 bases aligning to TRBD2. CDR1 LGHNA and CDR2 YNFKEQ come from the germline V gene. With V trimmed by 0 bases and J by 7 bases, 12 bases remained unmatched. This CDR3 has 17 residues. The CDR3 DNA reads as TGTGCCAGCAGCCAAGATCCCGGGACTAGGAATCGATATACGCAGTATTTT. This translates into CASSQDPGTRNRYTQYF.

The chain employs TRBV11-2 and TRBJ2-1, with TRBD2 as a possible D gene (5 bases). V gave up 1 base and J gave up 10 bases, with 5 bases separating them. Germline CDR1 reads SGHAT; CDR2 reads FQNNGV. The CDR3 is 11 amino acids. CDR3 loop: CASSLAGEQFF. In DNA form, the CDR3 reads TGTGCCAGCAGCTTAGCGGGAGAGCAGTTCTTC.

This clone was counted once. The chain joins TRBV5-8 to TRBJ1-5; D is undetermined. The CDR3 covers 15 residues. Germline V gene lookup returns CDR1 SGHTS and CDR2 YDEGEE. The germline V and J ends were trimmed by 0 bases and 9 bases, with 16 bases remaining between them. As DNA, the CDR3 is TGTGCCAGCAGCTTGGTACCGGGGAAGGGTGTGCCCCAGCATTTT. Translated, it gives CASSLVPGKGVPQHF. Filled out from reference TRBV5-8 and TRBJ1-5, the complete variable domain reads EAGVTQSPTHLIKTRGQQATLRCSPISGHTSVYWYQQALGLGLQFLLWYDEGEERNRGNFPPRFSGRQFPNYSSELNVNALELEDSALYLCASSLVPGKGVPQHFGDGTRLSIL.

V gene TRBV9 combines with J gene TRBJ2-5, with a tentative D call TRBD2 (6 bases). The ends were cut back, 2 bases at V and 5 bases at J, with 13 bases in the middle. CDR3 length equals 14 residues. In germline, CDR1 is SGDLS, CDR2 YYNGEE. CDR3 region: CASSVEGIQETQYF. CDR3 in DNA: TGTGCCAGCAGCGTGGAGGGAATCCAGGAGACCCAGTACTTC.

J is TRBJ2-5 and V is TRBV27, with D possibly being TRBD1 (6 bases). V lost 5 bases and J 3 bases, leaving 19 bases between the germline ends. There are 16 residues in the CDR3. Germline CDR1 is MNHEY and CDR2 is SMNVEV (reference sequence). DNA of the CDR3: TGTGCCAGCAGTAGGGCCACAGGGATGAGGGAAGAGACCCAGTACTTC. It translates to CASSRATGMREETQYF.

The chain joins TRBV30 to TRBJ1-1; no reliable D call. The CDR3 consists of 13 residues. Germline CDR1 reads GTSNPN; CDR2 reads SVGIG (reference sequence). Trimming took off 3 bases at V and 0 bases at J, with 8 bases between the two ends. CDR3 amino acids: CAWSPQMNTEAFF. The CDR3 DNA sequence: TGTGCCTGGAGCCCACAAATGAACACTGAAGCTTTCTTT.

There are a few counts of this clone. The gene calls are TRBV9 and TRBJ2-1; a possible D gene is TRBD2 (5 bases). Germline V lookup: CDR1 SGDLS, CDR2 YYNGEE. Deletions cut 4 bases from V and 3 bases from J, with 14 bases between. The CDR3 extends over 15 amino acids. CDR3 region: CASSLNPAVYNEQFF. The CDR3 DNA reads TGTGCCAGCAGCCTAAACCCAGCGGTCTACAATGAGCAGTTCTTC.

The V and J genes are TRBV21-1 and TRBJ2-1; the table's D call of TRBD2 was not tested on the DNA. TRBV21-1 is listed as a pseudogene. This CDR3 is 19 amino acids long. CDR3 region: CASSKAGGTPHPGYNEQFF. CDR3 in DNA: TGTGCCAGCAGCAAAGCCGGGGGGACACCCCACCCCGGCTACAATGAGCAGTTCTTC.

The chain links TRBV5-1 to TRBJ2-1; 10 nucleotides align to TRBD2. CDR3 size: 14 residues. Trimming at V came to 4 bases and at J to 9 bases, leaving 7 bases not matched to a gene. Looked up from germline, CDR1 is SGHRS and CDR2 is YFSETQ. The CDR3 DNA sequence: TGCGCCAGCAGCGGCGGACTAGCGGCGGGTGAGCAGTTCTTC. This encodes CASSGGLAAGEQFF.

The chain uses TRBV21-1 and TRBJ2-6. TRBV21-1 is a known pseudogene. The CDR3 sequence is 16 residues long. CDR3 bases: TGTGCCAGCAGCAGGGACCGGAACTCTGGGGCCAACGTCCTGACTTTC. Protein product: CASSRDRNSGANVLTF.

The gene calls are TRBV6-6 and TRBJ1-5; a possible D gene is TRBD1 (5 bases). There are 14 residues in the CDR3. Deletions cut 6 bases from V and 4 bases from J, with 13 bases between. CDR1 is MNHNY, CDR2 SVGAGI, per germline (reference sequence). CDR3 in DNA: TGTGCCAGCAGCTTGGTAGGGGATAATCAGCCCCAGCATTTT. It encodes CASSLVGDNQPQHF.

The V gene is TRBV19, the J gene TRBJ1-2; a possible D gene is TRBD1 (5 bases). Germline CDR1 and CDR2: LNHDA and SQIVND (reference sequence). V was trimmed by 1 base and J by 5 bases, leaving 14 bases between them. The CDR3 spans 15 residues. The DNA of the CDR3 is TGTGCCAGTAGTATAGCGACCAGCGGGGGGTATGGCTACACCTTC. The encoded protein is CASSIATSGGYGYTF.

This chain links TRBV27 with TRBJ1-2; the D is unclear. Germline V gene sequence: CDR1 MNHEY, CDR2 SMNVEV (reference sequence). V was trimmed by 8 bases and J by 10 bases, leaving 20 bases between them. This CDR3 contains 13 residues. In DNA, the CDR3 is TGTGCCAGCTCTTCCGGAGAGGTCCTTAACTACACCTTC. It specifies CASSSGEVLNYTF.

The CDR3 nucleotides are TGTGCCAGCAGTTACTCGTACAGCAACTCTGGAAACACCATATATTTT. This sequence encodes CASSYSYSNSGNTIYF. J is TRBJ1-3 and V is TRBV6-6; D gene unclear. In germline, CDR1 is MNHNY, CDR2 SVGAGI (reference sequence). Trimming removed 0 bases from V and 0 bases from J, with 9 bases in between. The CDR3 is 16 residues long.

This clone was counted a single time. The chain couples TRBV11-2 to TRBJ2-5; D may match TRBD1 or TRBD2 (5 bases each). This CDR3 spans 15 amino acids. Germline lookup yields CDR1 SGHAT and CDR2 FQNNGV. V was clipped by 5 bases and J by 4 bases, with 17 bases between them. CDR3: CASSEGPVEGETQYF. CDR3 nucleotides: TGTGCCAGCAGCGAGGGACCAGTAGAGGGAGAGACCCAGTACTTC.